These 23 T cell receptor beta chains share one sample of origin, sequenced in a study of cytotoxic CD8 clonotypes in ibrutinib-treated CLL. Sequencing used immunoSEQ multiplex PCR; TCRdb keeps in-frame clones, though not all of them. The sample lists more than 10,000 clones, 65% to 85% occurring once. This material consisted of PBMCs, taken at disease progression, from a patient treated with ibrutinib. Source of these receptors: a human donor with chronic lymphocytic leukemia.

V gene TRBV19 combines with J gene TRBJ2-6; 10 bases agree with TRBD2. The ends lost 5 bases at V and 0 bases at J; junction bases unmatched: 7. The length of the CDR3 is 18 residues. Germline V gene lookup returns CDR1 LNHDA and CDR2 SQIVND (reference sequence). The CDR3 loop reads CASSQGLAANSGANVLTF. Here the CDR3 DNA reads TGTGCCAGTAGTCAAGGACTAGCGGCGAACTCTGGGGCCAACGTCCTGACTTTC.

This clone was detected only a few times. The J gene is TRBJ2-1, the V gene TRBV10-3, with D possibly matching TRBD1 (5 bases). Germline V lookup: CDR1 ENHRY, CDR2 SYGVKD. V was trimmed by 7 bases and J by 6 bases, leaving 10 bases between them. The CDR3 covers 12 residues. The CDR3 sequence is CAITTDSNEQFF. The CDR3 region has the DNA TGTGCCATCACCACCGACAGCAATGAGCAGTTCTTC.

This clone has more than one count but fewer than ten. The chain recombines TRBV7-6 with TRBJ2-1; the D gene is possibly TRBD2 (6 bases). The CDR3 has 13 residues. Germline V lookup: CDR1 SGHVS, CDR2 FNYEAQ. V was trimmed by 5 bases and J by 8 bases, leaving 13 bases between them. CDR3 bases: TGTGCCAGCAGCCCTGGCGGGGCCCATGAGCAGTTCTTC. Residues: CASSPGGAHEQFF. Full variable domain (outside the CDR3, taken from reference TRBV7-6 and TRBJ2-1): GAGVSQSPRYKVTKRGQDVALRCDPISGHVSLYWYRQALGQGPEFLTYFNYEAQQDKSGLPNDRFSAERPEGSISTLTIQRTEQRDSAMYRCASSPGGAHEQFFGPGTRLTVL.

This rearrangement joins TRBV9 to TRBJ2-3; 11 bases are shared with TRBD1. The CDR3 sequence is 18 residues long. The germline gives CDR1 SGDLS, CDR2 YYNGEE. With V trimmed by 0 bases and J by 1 base, 7 bases remained unmatched. CDR3: CASSVGRTGGSGTDTQYF. The CDR3 coding sequence is TGTGCCAGCAGCGTAGGACGGACAGGGGGCTCGGGCACAGATACGCAGTATTTT.

V is TRBV4-1 and J is TRBJ1-1, with D possibly TRBD1 on 6 matching bases. Trimming took off 1 base at V and 1 base at J, with 16 bases between the two ends. CDR1 MGHRA and CDR2 YSYEKL come from the germline V gene. The CDR3 loop spans 17 amino acids. As DNA, the CDR3 is TGCGCCAGCAGCCAAGGAGGGCTAGGACAGCCGAACACTGAAGCTTTCTTT. It translates to CASSQGGLGQPNTEAFF.

The genes are TRBV5-4 and TRBJ1-5; no firm D call. The CDR3 is 13 residues long. Germline V lookup: CDR1 SGHNT, CDR2 YYREEE (reference sequence). V was cut by 0 bases and J by 8 bases, with 9 bases left in between. The CDR3: CASSLGPWEPQHF. CDR3 sequence (DNA): TGTGCCAGCAGCTTGGGACCCTGGGAGCCCCAGCATTTT.

V is TRBV6-6 and J is TRBJ2-6; D gene ambiguous. The CDR3 length is 14 residues. Germline V gene lookup returns CDR1 MNHNY and CDR2 SVGAGI (reference sequence). V lost 10 bases and J lost 1, with 11 bases in between. CDR3 sequence reads: CATNTGSGANVLTF. CDR3 DNA: TGTGCCACTAACACGGGTTCTGGGGCCAACGTCCTGACTTTC.

The chain joins TRBV9 to TRBJ2-2; TRBD2 aligns across 10 bases. J was trimmed by 6 bases and V by 0 bases; bases with no gene match: 11. Germline V gives CDR1 SGDLS, CDR2 YYNGEE. This CDR3 is 18 amino acids long. The CDR3 sequence is CASSVVQGTSDFPGELFF. CDR3 coding DNA: TGTGCCAGCAGCGTAGTTCAGGGGACTAGCGATTTCCCCGGGGAGCTGTTTTTT. The variable domain in full, with the rest retrieved from reference TRBV9 and TRBJ2-2, is DSGVTQTPKHLITATGQRVTLRCSPRSGDLSVYWYQQSLDQGLQFLIQYYNGEERAKGNILERFSAQQFPDLHSELNLSSLELGDSALYFCASSVVQGTSDFPGELFFGEGSRLTVL.

V and J are TRBV7-9 and TRBJ1-2, with D possibly being TRBD1 (5 bases). This CDR3 is built from 14 residues. The germline gives CDR1 SEHNR, CDR2 FQNEAQ (reference sequence). V lost 1 base and J lost 7, with 13 bases in between. In DNA, the CDR3 is TGTGCCAGCAGCTTAGGCCGGCCCAGGGTTGGCTACACCTTC. Translated: CASSLGRPRVGYTF.

The rearrangement joins TRBV7-6 to TRBJ2-1; D is undetermined. The V and J ends lost 1 base and 6 bases respectively, with 13 bases between them. Germline V gene lookup returns CDR1 SGHVS and CDR2 FNYEAQ. This CDR3 has 15 residues. CDR3 in amino acids: CASSLVPGRSNEQFF. Written as DNA, the CDR3 is TGTGCCAGCAGCTTAGTCCCCGGCCGGAGCAATGAGCAGTTCTTC.

The chain links TRBV5-1 to TRBJ2-3, with 7 bases matching TRBD2. Germline CDR1 reads SGHRS; CDR2 reads YFSETQ. V lost 0 bases and J lost 6; bases outside the gene matches: 4. The CDR3 consists of 14 residues. The CDR3 protein is CASSLGREGDTQYF. CDR3 nucleotide sequence: TGCGCCAGCAGCTTGGGCAGGGAGGGCGATACGCAGTATTTT. Filled out from reference TRBV5-1 and TRBJ2-3, the complete variable domain reads KAGVTQTPRYLIKTRGQQVTLSCSPISGHRSVSWYQQTPGQGLQFLFEYFSETQRNKGNFPGRFSGRQFSNSRSEMNVSTLELGDSALYLCASSLGREGDTQYFGPGTRLTVL.

The chain carries TRBV1 and TRBJ1-2. TRBV1 is tagged as a pseudogene. CDR3 size: 16 residues. CDR3 residues: CTSRAECLCETYGYTF. The DNA of the CDR3 is TGCACCAGCAGAGCAGAATGTTTGTGCGAAACCTATGGCTACACCTTC.

The chain links TRBV6-6 to TRBJ2-1; 9 nucleotides match TRBD1. In germline, CDR1 is MNHNY, CDR2 SVGAGI (reference sequence). This CDR3 has 14 residues. V was pared by 7 bases and J by 7 bases, with 8 bases of the junction left unmatched. The CDR3 DNA reads TGTGCCAGCAACTGGGACAGGGTAGCAAATGAGCAGTTCTTC. Translation: CASNWDRVANEQFF.

This chain's CDR3 is CASSWDQNEKLFF. In DNA, the CDR3 is TGCGCCAGCAGCTGGGACCAGAATGAAAAACTGTTTTTT. The V call is TRBV4-1, the J call TRBJ1-4; tentative D call: TRBD1 (5 bases). Germline values: CDR1 MGHRA, CDR2 YSYEKL. V lost 5 bases and J 5 bases, leaving 9 bases between the germline ends. This CDR3 is 13 amino acids long.

The V gene is TRBV28, the J gene TRBJ1-4, with TRBD1 identical over 9 bases. The CDR3 loop spans 14 amino acids. Germline lookup yields CDR1 MDHEN and CDR2 SYDVKM. Unmatched junction bases numbered 8, after V lost 8 bases and J lost 7 bases. The CDR3 reads CASFLTGGGEKLFF. The CDR3 DNA is TGTGCCAGCTTCTTGACAGGGGGAGGTGAAAAACTGTTTTTT.

The chain links TRBV7-9 to TRBJ2-7; 12 bases map to TRBD2. This CDR3 has 15 amino acids. V lost 5 bases, J lost 4 bases, and 6 bases stayed unmatched. CDR1 is SEHNR, CDR2 FQNEAQ, per germline (reference sequence). The CDR3 nucleotides read TGTGCCAGCAGCGAAAGACTAGCGGGAGCTTACGAGCAGTACTTC. Translating it yields CASSERLAGAYEQYF.

The CDR3 spells CAWRDTGELFF. CDR3 in DNA: TGTGCCTGGAGGGACACCGGGGAGCTGTTTTTT. The rearrangement joins TRBV30 to TRBJ2-2; D uncertain. V lost 3 bases and J lost 3, with 2 bases in between. The CDR3 totals 11 residues. Germline CDR1 GTSNPN, CDR2 SVGIG (reference sequence).

The chain couples TRBV9 to TRBJ2-5; 9 bases line up with TRBD2. The CDR3 runs 16 residues. V shed 4 bases, J shed 4 bases, and the junction held 11 bases outside the gene matches. Germline V gene data show CDR1 as SGDLS and CDR2 as YYNGEE. The CDR3 sequence is CASSTRGGLAAETQYF. The CDR3 coding sequence is TGTGCCAGCAGCACCCGGGGGGGACTAGCCGCAGAGACCCAGTACTTC.

This clone appeared a few times. The chain joins TRBV30 to TRBJ2-3; D call uncertain. Trimming removed 0 bases at V and 5 bases at J, with 3 bases between. CDR1 GTSNPN and CDR2 SVGIG come from the germline V gene (reference sequence). This CDR3 is built from 11 residues. In nucleotides, the CDR3 is TGTGCCTGGAGTGTACAAGATACGCAGTATTTT. Its translation: CAWSVQDTQYF.

The CDR3 bases are TGCGCCAGCAGCCGAAATGACAGAGCTGGGGCCAACGTCCTGACTTTC. Translating it yields CASSRNDRAGANVLTF. The V call is TRBV4-1, the J call TRBJ2-6, with TRBD1 as a possible D gene (5 bases). CDR1 MGHRA and CDR2 YSYEKL come from the germline V gene. The CDR3 runs to 16 residues. Trimming removed 4 bases from V and 2 bases from J, with 12 bases in between.

V gene TRBV10-1 combines with J gene TRBJ2-7; 12 bases are shared with TRBD2. The CDR3 totals 14 residues. Germline V gene data show CDR1 as WNHNN and CDR2 as SYGVQD (reference sequence). V lost 0 bases, J lost 6 bases, and 0 bases stayed unmatched. The CDR3, as DNA: TGCGCCAGCAGTGAGTCGGGACTAGCGGGCGAGCAGTACTTC. Residues: CASSESGLAGEQYF.

This chain links TRBV5-1 with TRBJ1-1; 8 bases are a match to TRBD1. Germline values: CDR1 SGHRS, CDR2 YFSETQ. The length of the CDR3 is 14 residues. The J segment lost 7 bases and the V segment lost 4 bases, leaving 9 bases of the junction unmatched. CDR3 DNA sequence: TGCGCCAGCAGCGCCCTGACAGGGGCGGGTGAAGCTTTCTTT. Protein product: CASSALTGAGEAFF.

The rearrangement joins TRBV4-2 to TRBJ2-3, with TRBD1 matching over 9 bases. Unmatched junction bases numbered 10, after V lost 6 bases and J lost 3 bases. The CDR3 spans 16 residues. Germline CDR1 is LGHNA and CDR2 is YNFKEQ. Here the CDR3 DNA reads TGTGCCAGCAGACCTGGGACAGGGTTTACTACAGATACGCAGTATTTT. Translating gives CASRPGTGFTTDTQYF.